The T cell receptor beta chain under discussion was sequenced for a study of T cell responses to AZD1222 COVID-19 vaccine. A remark on this clone: No antigen is known for it.

This CDR3 comprises 14 residues. Germline V gives CDR1 MDHEN, CDR2 SYDVKM. Trimming at V came to 5 bases and at J to 3 bases, leaving 4 bases not matched to a gene. General observations from the study: Reports indicate that nearly half of spike-specific TCRs are directed at unmutated variant regions.

Generated by immunoSEQ multiplex PCR, the TCRdb table keeps only in-frame clones and is missing some. The data show about 180,000 clones, about 93% seen once. This sequence was found in an adult who received the AZD1222 COVID-19 vaccine. The specimen comprised peripheral blood, sampled 28 days after the second AZD1222 dose. The chain has TRBV28 and TRBJ2-1, with 7 bases fitting TRBD2. In DNA, the CDR3 is TGTGCCAGCAGTACCCGGGACTACTACAATGAGCAGTTCTTC. It encodes CASSTRDYYNEQFF. Full variable domain (remainder filled in from reference TRBV28 and TRBJ2-1): DVKVTQSSRYLVKRTGEKVFLECVQDMDHENMFWYRQDPGLGLRLIYFSYDVKMKEKGDIPEGYSVSREKKERFSLILESASTNQTSMYLCASSTRDYYNEQFFGPGTRLTVL.